The clone carrying this T cell receptor beta chain is large in the sample. This entry belongs to a study of tumor-infiltrating lymphocytes in oesophageal squamous cell carcinoma. The CDR3 length is 16 residues. Germline V gene sequence: CDR1 SEHNR, CDR2 FQNEAQ (reference sequence). The V gene lost 6 bases and the J gene lost 0 bases, with 15 bases spanning the gap. From the PCR reads, TCRdb called clonotypes with MiXCR, one entry per CDR3 protein. Among over 14,000 distinct CDR3 sequences, 46% were seen once, and the ten largest hold over 35%. Sequenced: blood. V usage is TRBV7-9 and J usage is TRBJ2-4; D tentatively reads TRBD1 or TRBD2 (6 bases each). This clonotype originated in a male donor with esophageal squamous cell carcinoma. CDR3 in amino acids: CASSLQGLKAKNIQYF. For the CDR3, the DNA is TGTGCCAGCAGTCTACAGGGACTGAAAGCCAAAAACATTCAGTACTTC.